These 14 T cell receptor beta chains were all obtained from the same sample, sequenced in a study of T cell repertoires in cytomegalovirus infection. Antigens of these TCRs are unknown. Using its own MiXCR run on the reads, TCRdb lists one record per CDR3 protein. This sample carries 70,000 to 95,000 distinct CDR3 sequences, around 32% of them seen once, and the ten largest clones take over 60%. The sample here was CD8+ T cells from cultured PBMCs, taken from culture after CMV antigen stimulation. These receptors were collected from a human donor in good health (CMV status not recorded). Some clones in this sample may be carry-over from other donors' samples.

There are many counts of this clonotype. This sequence joins TRBV7-2 and TRBJ1-3, with 8 bases that match TRBD1. V was clipped by 3 bases and J by 0 bases; unmatched bases: 7. The CDR3 has 17 amino acids. Germline V gene lookup returns CDR1 SGHTA and CDR2 FQGNSA. The chain's CDR3 is CASSFGQGGISGNTIYF. In nucleotides, the CDR3 is TGTGCCAGCAGCTTCGGACAGGGTGGAATCTCTGGAAACACCATATATTTT. Full variable domain (missing parts from reference TRBV7-2 and TRBJ1-3): GAGVSQSPSNKVTEKGKDVELRCDPISGHTALYWYRQSLGQGLEFLIYFQGNSAPDKSGLPSDRFSAERTGGSVSTLTIQRTQQEDSAVYLCASSFGQGGISGNTIYFGEGSWLTVV.

The chain links TRBV4-1 to TRBJ1-1, with D unclear. CDR1 is MGHRA, CDR2 YSYEKL, per germline. The CDR3 sequence is 13 residues long. V lost 1 base to trimming and J lost 7 bases, with 10 bases between them. The DNA of the CDR3 is TGCGCCAGCAGCCAAGCATCGGGCATTGAAGCTTTCTTT. It specifies CASSQASGIEAFF.

This clonotype was seen a few times. This sequence joins TRBV6-5 and TRBJ2-7; possibly TRBD2 for D (5 bases). The ends were cut back, 2 bases at V and 4 bases at J, with 15 bases in the middle. Germline-derived CDR1 and CDR2 are MNHEY and SVGAGI. This CDR3 has 15 amino acids. The CDR3 DNA reads TGTGCCAGCAGTTACCAAGCGGCAGCTTCTTACGAGCAGTACTTC. Residues: CASSYQAAASYEQYF.

This clonotype was seen a handful of times. The chain carries TRBV12-3 or TRBV12-4 and TRBJ1-1, with TRBD1 as a possible D gene (6 bases). The CDR3 loop spans 11 amino acids. V gave up 6 bases and J gave up 10 bases, with 12 bases separating them. The DNA for the CDR3 is TGTGCCAGCAGGCAGGGGTATGGAGCTTTCTTT. This sequence encodes CASRQGYGAFF.

Only a few counts were recorded for this clonotype. The chain carries TRBV28 and TRBJ1-5; 8 nucleotides line up with TRBD1. This CDR3 contains 14 residues. The V and J ends lost 2 bases and 6 bases, in that order; junction bases with no gene match: 3. CDR1 MDHEN and CDR2 SYDVKM come from the germline V gene. The CDR3 loop reads CASSLPQGGQPQHF. CDR3 bases: TGTGCCAGCAGTTTACCACAGGGGGGTCAGCCCCAGCATTTT.

The V gene is TRBV20-1, the J gene TRBJ2-3, with 10 bases identical to TRBD2. With 1 base clipped from V and 2 bases from J, the junction kept 3 bases outside the gene matches. Looked up from germline, CDR1 is DFQATT and CDR2 is SNEGSKA (reference sequence). The CDR3 is 15 amino acids. CDR3 region: CSARVSGGFTDTQYF. The DNA of the CDR3 is TGCAGTGCTAGAGTTAGCGGGGGGTTCACAGATACGCAGTATTTT.

This chain connects TRBV19 to TRBJ1-4; TRBD1 matches at 11 bases. The germline gives CDR1 LNHDA, CDR2 SQIVND (reference sequence). CDR3 length: 15 residues. Trimming removed 5 bases from V and 8 bases from J; junction bases left unmatched: 7. The CDR3 DNA sequence: TGTGCCAGTAGTTCTCCGGGACAGGGGGGAGAAAAACTGTTTTTT. Translation: CASSSPGQGGEKLFF.

The V gene is TRBV28, the J gene TRBJ1-1, with D hard to call. Trimming left V 6 bases short and J 8 bases short, with 10 bases between. Germline values: CDR1 MDHEN, CDR2 SYDVKM. The CDR3 contains 11 residues. CDR3 loop: CASSRGAEAFF. The CDR3 DNA reads as TGTGCCAGCAGCCGGGGAGCGGAAGCTTTCTTT.

This clonotype was seen a handful of times. The chain couples TRBV7-6 to TRBJ2-7; D is perhaps TRBD2 (5 bases). The CDR3 runs 17 residues. The V gene lost 0 bases and the J gene lost 3 bases, with 18 bases spanning the gap. Germline V gene data show CDR1 as SGHVS and CDR2 as FNYEAQ. The CDR3 reads CASSLAQLGSRDYEQYF. The CDR3, as DNA: TGTGCCAGCAGCTTAGCGCAACTAGGGTCGAGGGACTACGAGCAGTACTTC.

This clonotype showed up just a few times. The rearrangement uses TRBV6-1 and TRBJ2-7; tentative D call: TRBD1 (6 bases). Trimming left V 3 bases short and J 0 bases short, with 12 bases between. The length of the CDR3 is 15 residues. CDR1 MNHNS and CDR2 SASEGT come from the germline V gene. In nucleotides, the CDR3 is TGTGCCAGCAGTGAGGTACAGGGATTCTCCTACGAGCAGTACTTC. Encoded protein: CASSEVQGFSYEQYF.

V gene TRBV30 combines with J gene TRBJ2-3; weak D call: TRBD1 (6 bases). CDR3 length: 16 amino acids. Germline CDR1 GTSNPN, CDR2 SVGIG (reference sequence). Trimming left V 1 base short and J 0 bases short, with 14 bases between. The CDR3 DNA reads as TGTGCCTGGAGTGGGACAGTTCTTCTTAGCACAGATACGCAGTATTTT. Its protein is CAWSGTVLLSTDTQYF.

The table lists this clonotype with many counts. The chain carries TRBV7-2 and TRBJ1-4; TRBD1 agrees at 8 bases. J lost 7 bases, V lost 5 bases, and 6 bases had no gene match. There are 14 residues in the CDR3. Germline values: CDR1 SGHTA, CDR2 FQGNSA. This CDR3 reads CASSPAGTGEKLFF. The DNA of the CDR3 is TGTGCCAGCAGCCCAGCCGGGACAGGTGAAAAACTGTTTTTT. Full variable domain (outside the CDR3, taken from reference TRBV7-2 and TRBJ1-4): GAGVSQSPSNKVTEKGKDVELRCDPISGHTALYWYRQSLGQGLEFLIYFQGNSAPDKSGLPSDRFSAERTGGSVSTLTIQRTQQEDSAVYLCASSPAGTGEKLFFGSGTQLSVL.

This sequence joins TRBV7-8 and TRBJ2-3; 8 nucleotides agree with TRBD2. The germline V gene has CDR1 SGHVS and CDR2 FQNEAQ. There are 16 residues in the CDR3. V lost 2 bases and J lost 4; bases outside the gene matches: 8. CDR3 sequence (DNA): TGTGCCAGCAGCTTATCCGGGGGGGCCAATTCAGATACGCAGTATTTT. It encodes CASSLSGGANSDTQYF.

Many counts were recorded for this clonotype. The chain joins TRBV12-5 to TRBJ1-1; perhaps TRBD1 as D (5 bases). The CDR3 consists of 13 residues. The germline V gene has CDR1 LGHNT and CDR2 FRNRAP. Trimming shortened V by 9 bases and J by 5 bases, and 16 bases separated the two germline ends. The CDR3 loop reads CASRWEGSTEAFF. The CDR3, as DNA: TGTGCTAGCCGTTGGGAGGGGAGTACTGAAGCTTTCTTT. Variable domain in full (rest from reference TRBV12-5 and TRBJ1-1): DARVTQTPRHKVTEMGQEVTMRCQPILGHNTVFWYRQTMMQGLELLAYFRNRAPLDDSGMPKDRFSAEMPDATLATLKIQPSEPRDSAVYFCASRWEGSTEAFFGQGTRLTVV.